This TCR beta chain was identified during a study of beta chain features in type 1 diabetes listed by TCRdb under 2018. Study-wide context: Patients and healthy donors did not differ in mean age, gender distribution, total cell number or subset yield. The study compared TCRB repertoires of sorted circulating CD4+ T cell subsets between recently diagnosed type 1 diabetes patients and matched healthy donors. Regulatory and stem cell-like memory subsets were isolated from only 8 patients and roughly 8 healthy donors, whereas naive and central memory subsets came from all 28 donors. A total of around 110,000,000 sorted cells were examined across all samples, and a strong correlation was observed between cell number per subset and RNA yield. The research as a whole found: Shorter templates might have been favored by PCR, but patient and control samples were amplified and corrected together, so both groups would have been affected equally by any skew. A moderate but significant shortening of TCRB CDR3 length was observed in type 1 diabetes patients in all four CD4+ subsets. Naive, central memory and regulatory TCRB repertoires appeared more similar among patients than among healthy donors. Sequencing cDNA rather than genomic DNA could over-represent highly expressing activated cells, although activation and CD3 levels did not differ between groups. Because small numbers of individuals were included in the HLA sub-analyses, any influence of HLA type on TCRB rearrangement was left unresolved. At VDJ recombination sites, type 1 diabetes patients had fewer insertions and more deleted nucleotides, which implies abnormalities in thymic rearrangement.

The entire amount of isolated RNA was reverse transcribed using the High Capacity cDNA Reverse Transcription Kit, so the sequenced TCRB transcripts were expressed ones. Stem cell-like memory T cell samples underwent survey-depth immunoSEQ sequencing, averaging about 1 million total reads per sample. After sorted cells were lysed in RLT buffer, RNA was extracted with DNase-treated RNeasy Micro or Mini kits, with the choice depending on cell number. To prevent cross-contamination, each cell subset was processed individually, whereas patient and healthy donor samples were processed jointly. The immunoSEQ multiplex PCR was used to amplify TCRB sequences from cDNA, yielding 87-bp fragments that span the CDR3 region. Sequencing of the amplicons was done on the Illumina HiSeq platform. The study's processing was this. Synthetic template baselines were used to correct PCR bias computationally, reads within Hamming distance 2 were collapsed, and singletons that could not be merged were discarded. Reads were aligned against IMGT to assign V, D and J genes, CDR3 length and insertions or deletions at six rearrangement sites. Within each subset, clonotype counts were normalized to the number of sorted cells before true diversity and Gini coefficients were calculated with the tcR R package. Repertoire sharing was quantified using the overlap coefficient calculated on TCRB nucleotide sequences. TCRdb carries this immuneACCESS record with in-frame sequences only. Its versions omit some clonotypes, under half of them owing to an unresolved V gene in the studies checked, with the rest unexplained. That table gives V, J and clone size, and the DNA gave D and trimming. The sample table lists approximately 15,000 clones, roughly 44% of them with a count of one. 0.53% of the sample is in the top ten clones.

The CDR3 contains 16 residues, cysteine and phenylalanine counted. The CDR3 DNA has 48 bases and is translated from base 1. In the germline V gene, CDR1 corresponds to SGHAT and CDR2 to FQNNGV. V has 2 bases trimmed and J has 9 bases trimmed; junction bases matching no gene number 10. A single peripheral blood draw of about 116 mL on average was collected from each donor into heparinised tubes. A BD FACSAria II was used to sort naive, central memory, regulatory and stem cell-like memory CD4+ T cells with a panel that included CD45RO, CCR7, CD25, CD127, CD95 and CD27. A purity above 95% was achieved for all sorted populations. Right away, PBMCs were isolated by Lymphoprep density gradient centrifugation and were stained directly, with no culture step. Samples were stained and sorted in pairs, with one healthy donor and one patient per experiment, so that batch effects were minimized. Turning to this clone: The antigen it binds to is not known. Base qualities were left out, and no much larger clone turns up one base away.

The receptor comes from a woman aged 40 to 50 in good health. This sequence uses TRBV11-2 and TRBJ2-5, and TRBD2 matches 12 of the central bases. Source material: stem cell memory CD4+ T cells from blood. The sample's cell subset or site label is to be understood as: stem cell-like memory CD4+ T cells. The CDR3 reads CASSLLAGGRLSAQYF. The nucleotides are TGTGCCAGCAGCTTACTAGCGGGGGGGCGACTGTCGGCCCAGTACTTC.